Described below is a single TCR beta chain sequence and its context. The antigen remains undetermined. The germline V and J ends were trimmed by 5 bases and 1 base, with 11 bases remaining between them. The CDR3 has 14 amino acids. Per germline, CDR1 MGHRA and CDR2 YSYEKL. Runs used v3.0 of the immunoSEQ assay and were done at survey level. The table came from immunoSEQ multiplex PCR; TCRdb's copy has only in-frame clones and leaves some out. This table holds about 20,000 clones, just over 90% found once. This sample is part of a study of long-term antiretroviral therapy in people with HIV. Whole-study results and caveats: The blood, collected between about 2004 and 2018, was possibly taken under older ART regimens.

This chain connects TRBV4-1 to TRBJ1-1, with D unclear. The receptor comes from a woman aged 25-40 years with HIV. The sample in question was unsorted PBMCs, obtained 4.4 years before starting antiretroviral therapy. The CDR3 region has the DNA TGCGCCAGCAGCGCGGCATGGGGGAACACTGAAGCTTTCTTT. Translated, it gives CASSAAWGNTEAFF.